This T cell receptor beta chain is from a study of blood T cells in healthy people across ages. A second PCR of 7 to 11 cycles used a sample-barcoded 5' primer and a J-beta primer mix. MiXCR, applied by TCRdb to the 5' RACE reads, yields one record per CDR3 protein. The sample includes about 1.1 million distinct CDR3 sequences, more than 30% of them seen just once. After removal of 5 bases from V and 2 bases from J, the junction contained 5 bases not matched to a gene. The length of the CDR3 is 15 residues. The germline V gene encodes CDR1 SEHNR and CDR2 FQNEAQ (reference sequence). Notes on this clonotype: One base away lies a much larger clone, so this may be a sequencing read error.

The chain is built from TRBV7-9 and TRBJ2-3; 9 nucleotides agree with TRBD2. The material sequenced was blood. The TCR was taken from a man younger than 30 in good health. The CDR3, as DNA: TGTGCCAGCAGCCCTAGCGGGGCCCTCACAGATACGCAGTATTTT. It encodes CASSPSGALTDTQYF.